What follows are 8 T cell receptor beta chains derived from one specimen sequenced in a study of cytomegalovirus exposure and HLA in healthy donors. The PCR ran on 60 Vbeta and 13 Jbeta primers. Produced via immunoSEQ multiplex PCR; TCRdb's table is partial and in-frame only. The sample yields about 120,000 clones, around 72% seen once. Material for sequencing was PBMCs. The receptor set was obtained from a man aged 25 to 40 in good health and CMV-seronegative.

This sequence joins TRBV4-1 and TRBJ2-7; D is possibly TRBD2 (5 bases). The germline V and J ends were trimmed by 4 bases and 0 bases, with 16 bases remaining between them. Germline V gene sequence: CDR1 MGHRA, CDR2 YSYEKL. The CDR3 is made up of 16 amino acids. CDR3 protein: CASSLSAGVSSYEQYF. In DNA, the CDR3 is TGCGCCAGCAGCCTGTCGGCCGGGGTGAGCTCCTACGAGCAGTACTTC.

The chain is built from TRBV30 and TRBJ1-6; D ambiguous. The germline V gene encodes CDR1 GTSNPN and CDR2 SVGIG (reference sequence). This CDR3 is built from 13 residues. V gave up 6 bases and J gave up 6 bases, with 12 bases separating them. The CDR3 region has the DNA TGTGCCTGCCAGCAGGATGTTAATTCACCCCTCCACTTT. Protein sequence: CACQQDVNSPLHF.

Here the CDR3 DNA reads TGTGCCACCCGAGAGTTCCAAGAGACCCAGTACTTC. Amino acids: CATREFQETQYF. The chain joins TRBV2 to TRBJ2-5; D gene uncertain. V dropped 10 bases and J dropped 1 base, with 10 bases sitting between them. Germline-derived CDR1 and CDR2 are SNHLY and FYNNEI. The CDR3 loop spans 12 amino acids.

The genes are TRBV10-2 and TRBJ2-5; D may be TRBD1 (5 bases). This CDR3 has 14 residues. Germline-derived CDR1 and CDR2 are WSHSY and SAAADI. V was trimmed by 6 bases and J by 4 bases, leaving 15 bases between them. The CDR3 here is CASREIRDGETQYF. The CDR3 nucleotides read TGCGCCAGCAGGGAGATCAGGGATGGAGAGACCCAGTACTTC.

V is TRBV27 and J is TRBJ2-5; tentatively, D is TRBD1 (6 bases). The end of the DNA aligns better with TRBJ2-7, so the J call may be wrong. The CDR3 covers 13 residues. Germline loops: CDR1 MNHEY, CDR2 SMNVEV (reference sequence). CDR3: CASTGRGAYEQYF. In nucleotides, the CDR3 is TGTGCCAGCACGGGCAGGGGTGCCTACGAGCAGTACTTC.

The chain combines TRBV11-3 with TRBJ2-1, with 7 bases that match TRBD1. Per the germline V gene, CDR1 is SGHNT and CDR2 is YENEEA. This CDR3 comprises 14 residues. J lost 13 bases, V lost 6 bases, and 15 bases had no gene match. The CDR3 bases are TGTGCCAGCAGTTCCACCAACTCAGGGGGTCCCCAGTTCTTC. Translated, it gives CASSSTNSGGPQFF.

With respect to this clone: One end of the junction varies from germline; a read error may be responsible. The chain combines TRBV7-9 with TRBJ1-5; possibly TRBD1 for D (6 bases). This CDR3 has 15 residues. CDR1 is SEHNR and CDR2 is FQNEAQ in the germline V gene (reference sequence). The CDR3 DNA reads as TGTTCCAGCACCCGAAATACAGGGATTGATCAGCCCCAGCATTTT. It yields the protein CSSTRNTGIDQPQHF.

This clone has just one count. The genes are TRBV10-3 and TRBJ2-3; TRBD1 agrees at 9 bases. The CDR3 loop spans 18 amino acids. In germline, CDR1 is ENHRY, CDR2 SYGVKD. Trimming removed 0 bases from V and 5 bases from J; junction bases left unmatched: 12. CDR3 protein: CAISESTRRTGAEDTQYF. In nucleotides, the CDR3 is TGTGCCATCAGTGAGTCGACTCGTAGGACAGGGGCGGAAGATACGCAGTATTTT.